These T cell receptor beta chains were read from a single sample in a study of beta chain features in type 1 diabetes. Generated by immunoSEQ multiplex PCR, the TCRdb table keeps only in-frame clones and is missing some. Of a few hundred thousand clones detected, about 15% appear once; the ten largest clones hold approximately 0.02%. The sequencing sample was made of naive CD4+ T cells from blood. These receptors originate from a woman younger than 30 in good health. The CDR3 runs from the conserved cysteine through the conserved F or W. Each record gives: clone size, D gene, V gene, J gene, CDR3 DNA, CDR3 protein. A D gene is named only where the DNA matches it firmly. Not every row has a clone size; where given, it reads once, few, many or a size class.

>few|.|TRBV7-8|TRBJ2-5
TGTGCCAGCAGCTCCCCCCACGGGAGCCAGTACTTC
CASSSPHGSQYF
>.|.|TRBV12-2|TRBJ1-5
TGTGCAAGTCGGTGGGGCAGGGGATGCTATCAGCCCCAGCATTTT
CASRWGRGCYQPQHF
>.|TRBD2|TRBV7-2|TRBJ2-7
TGTGCCAGCAGCTTAGCAGGGGAGGGTTACTACGAGCAGTACTTC
CASSLAGEGYYEQYF
>few|TRBD2|TRBV19|TRBJ2-3
TGTGCCAGTAGTATCTCCGGCGGGAGGGCCGCAGATACGCAGTATTTT
CASSISGGRAADTQYF
>.|.|TRBV6-5|TRBJ1-2
TGTGCCAGCAGTAGCCGAGTAACGTCTGGCTATGGCTACACCTTC
CASSSRVTSGYGYTF
>few|TRBD2|TRBV30|TRBJ2-1
TGTGCCTGGAGTCCGGGACTAGCGGCGTACAATGAGCAGTTCTTC
CAWSPGLAAYNEQFF
>.|.|TRBV28|TRBJ2-7
TGTGCCAGCAGCTCTTGGGGCCAGCACTTC
CASSSWGQHF
>few|.|TRBV7-3|TRBJ1-1
TGTGCCAGCAGCTTATTAGTGAACACTGAAGCTTTCTTT
CASSLLVNTEAFF
>once|TRBD1|TRBV5-1|TRBJ2-7
TGCGCCAGCAGCAGGCCGGGACAGGGTAGCTACGAGCAGTACTTC
CASSRPGQGSYEQYF
>.|TRBD2|TRBV15|TRBJ2-2
TGTGCCACCAGCAGTGAAACGGGACTAGCTACCGGGGAGCTGTTTTTT
CATSSETGLATGELFF
>few|.|TRBV11-2|TRBJ2-1
TGTGCCAGCAGCTTAGCTGCTACTGACAATGAGCAGTTCTTC
CASSLAATDNEQFF
>few|TRBD1|TRBV27|TRBJ1-2
TGTGCCAGCACCTCCCGGGTGGGGACAGGGGGCGACAACTATGGCTACACCTTC
CASTSRVGTGGDNYGYTF
>few|TRBD2|TRBV9|TRBJ2-1
TGTGCCAGCAGCGCCGGGACTAGCGTTTACAATGAGCAGTTCTTC
CASSAGTSVYNEQFF
>few|TRBD1|TRBV19|TRBJ1-5
TGTGCCAGTAGTTGGGACAGTTATCAGCCCCAGCATTTT
CASSWDSYQPQHF
>.|.|TRBV30|TRBJ2-6
TGTGCCACTAGCTCTGGGGCCAACGTCCTGACTTTC
CATSSGANVLTF
>once|.|TRBV30|TRBJ2-7
TGTGCCTCTTCCACAGGAGTAACCTACGAGCAGTACTTC
CASSTGVTYEQYF
>.|.|TRBV21-1|TRBJ2-1
TGTGCCAGCAACACGACCGCAGCGGGCTCCTACAATGAGCAGTTCTTC
CASNTTAAGSYNEQFF
>.|.|TRBV29-1|TRBJ2-7
TGCAGCGTTGGGACAGCTTGGGGCTACGAGCAGTACTTC
CSVGTAWGYEQYF
>.|TRBD1|TRBV28|TRBJ2-3
TGTGCCAGCAGACAGGGGGCCACAGATACGCAGTATTTT
CASRQGATDTQYF
>.|.|TRBV30|TRBJ1-1
TGTGCCTGGACCAAAGAACCCAGAGGGGGCACTGAAGCTTTCTTT
CAWTKEPRGGTEAFF
>few|.|TRBV29-1|TRBJ1-1
TGCAGCGTTGACGCGACGGGTCAAAACACTGAAGCTTTCTTT
CSVDATGQNTEAFF
>.|TRBD2|TRBV11-3|TRBJ2-1
TGTGCCAGCAGGGGTAGCGGGATTGAGCAGTTCTTC
CASRGSGIEQFF
>.|TRBD1|TRBV28|TRBJ1-2
TGTGCCAGCAGTTTATCAGGGGGCAGCTATGGCTACACCTTC
CASSLSGGSYGYTF
>.|.|TRBV19|TRBJ1-2
TGTGCCAGTATGCGGGTGGACTATGGCTACACCTTC
CASMRVDYGYTF
>few|.|TRBV30|TRBJ2-5
TGTGCCTGGAGTGTAGCCGACAGTCAGACCCAGTACTTC
CAWSVADSQTQYF
>few|.|TRBV18|TRBJ1-1
TGTGCCAGCTCATCCTCATCAGGGGAGAACACTGAAGCTTTCTTT
CASSSSSGENTEAFF
>.|.|TRBV30|TRBJ2-3
TGTGCCTGGAGTGTACAAAACGGGAAGACAGATACGCAGTATTTT
CAWSVQNGKTDTQYF
>.|.|TRBV28|TRBJ2-7
TGTGCCAGCAGCTTTAACGGCTACGAGCAGTACTTC
CASSFNGYEQYF
>.|TRBD1|TRBV2|TRBJ2-7
TGTGCCAGCACCCGGGACAGGTCTGGGGGCGAGCAGTACTTC
CASTRDRSGGEQYF
>.|.|TRBV7-9|TRBJ2-1
TGTGCCAGCAGCTTAGGGCCAGGGGAGCAGTTCTTC
CASSLGPGEQFF
>.|TRBD2|TRBV9|TRBJ2-1
TGTGCCAGCAGCGTAGGGACTAGACCCTACAATGAGCAGTTCTTC
CASSVGTRPYNEQFF
>few|.|TRBV4-2|TRBJ2-6
TGTGCCAGCAGCCAAGATGACAGAAATTCTGGGGCCAACGTCCTGACTTTC
CASSQDDRNSGANVLTF
>few|.|TRBV6-5|TRBJ2-3
TGTGCCAGCAGTTTGGGACTTGCCACAGATACGCAGTATTTT
CASSLGLATDTQYF
>few|TRBD2|TRBV15|TRBJ2-3
TGTGCCACCAGGACTAGCGGGTTTACAGATACGCAGTATTTT
CATRTSGFTDTQYF
>few|TRBD1|TRBV27|TRBJ1-2
TGTGCCAGCAGCCTACAGGGGGCGGGAGGCTACACCTTC
CASSLQGAGGYTF
>few|TRBD1|TRBV5-1|TRBJ2-7
TGCGCCAGCACATCCGGGACAGGGGGAAAGCAGTACTTC
CASTSGTGGKQYF
>few|TRBD1|TRBV14|TRBJ1-2
TGTGCCAGCAGTCTGGACAGGGTCTATGGCTACACCTTC
CASSLDRVYGYTF
>few|TRBD1|TRBV5-1|TRBJ2-1
TGCGCCAGCAGCTTGGGTGGACAGGGGGCTTATGAGCAGTTCTTC
CASSLGGQGAYEQFF
>.|TRBD2|TRBV7-2|TRBJ2-1
TGTGCCAGCAGCTTAGGGCTAGCGGGAGTCGACGAGCAGTTCTTC
CASSLGLAGVDEQFF
>few|.|TRBV29-1|TRBJ2-2
TGCAGCGTTGACTGGGGGGCCGGGGAGCTGTTTTTT
CSVDWGAGELFF
>few|TRBD2|TRBV29-1|TRBJ2-1
TGCAGCGCATCTCCGACTAGCGGGAGGGTGGAAAATGAGCAGTTCTTC
CSASPTSGRVENEQFF
>.|TRBD1|TRBV5-4|TRBJ1-1
TGTGCCAGCAGCCGCGAATACCGACAGGGAGGTACTGAAGCTTTCTTT
CASSREYRQGGTEAFF